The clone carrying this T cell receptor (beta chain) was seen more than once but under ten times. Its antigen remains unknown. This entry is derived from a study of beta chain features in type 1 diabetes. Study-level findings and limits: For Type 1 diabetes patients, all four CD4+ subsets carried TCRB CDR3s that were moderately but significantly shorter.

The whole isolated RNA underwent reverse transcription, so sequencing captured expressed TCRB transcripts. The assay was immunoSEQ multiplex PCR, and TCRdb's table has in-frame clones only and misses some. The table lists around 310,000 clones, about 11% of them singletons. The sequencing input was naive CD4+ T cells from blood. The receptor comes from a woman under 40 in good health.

This chain's CDR3 is CASSLYPAANTEAFF. CDR3 DNA sequence: TGTGCCAGCAGCTTATATCCCGCGGCGAACACTGAAGCTTTCTTT. The rearrangement joins TRBV7-6 to TRBJ1-1, with D uncertain. The CDR3 contains 15 residues. V lost 2 bases and J 1 base, leaving 11 bases between the germline ends. Germline CDR1 SGHVS, CDR2 FNYEAQ.